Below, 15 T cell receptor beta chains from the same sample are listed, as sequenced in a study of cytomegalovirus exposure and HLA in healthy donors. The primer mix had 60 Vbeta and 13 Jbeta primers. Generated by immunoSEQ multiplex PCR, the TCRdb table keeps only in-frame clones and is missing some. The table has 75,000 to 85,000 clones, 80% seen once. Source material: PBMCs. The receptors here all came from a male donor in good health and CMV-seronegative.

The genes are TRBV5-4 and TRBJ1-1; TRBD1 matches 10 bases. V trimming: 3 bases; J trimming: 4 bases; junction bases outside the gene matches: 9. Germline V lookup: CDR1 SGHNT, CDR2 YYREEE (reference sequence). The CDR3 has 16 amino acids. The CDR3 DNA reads TGTGCCAGCAGCTACAACCGGGACAGGGGTTTCACTGAAGCTTTCTTT. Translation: CASSYNRDRGFTEAFF.

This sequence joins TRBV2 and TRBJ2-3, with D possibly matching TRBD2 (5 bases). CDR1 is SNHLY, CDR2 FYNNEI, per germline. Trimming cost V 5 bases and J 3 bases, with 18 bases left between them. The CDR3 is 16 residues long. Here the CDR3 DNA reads TGTGCCAGCAGTAAAGGGCTTGGAGGAAATACAGATACGCAGTATTTT. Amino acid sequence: CASSKGLGGNTDTQYF.

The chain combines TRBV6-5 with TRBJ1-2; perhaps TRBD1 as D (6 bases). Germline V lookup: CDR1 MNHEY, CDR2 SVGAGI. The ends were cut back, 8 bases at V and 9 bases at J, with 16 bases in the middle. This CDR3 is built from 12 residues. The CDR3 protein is CASGGRSLSYTF. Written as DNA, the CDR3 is TGTGCCAGCGGGGGCCGATCTTTGAGCTACACCTTC.

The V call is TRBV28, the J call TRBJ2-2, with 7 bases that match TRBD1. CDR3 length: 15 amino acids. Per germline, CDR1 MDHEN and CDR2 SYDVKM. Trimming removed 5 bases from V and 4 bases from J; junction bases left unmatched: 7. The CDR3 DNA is TGTGCCAGCAGTGAAGGGGGCGCGAGCACCGGGGAGCTGTTTTTT. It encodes CASSEGGASTGELFF. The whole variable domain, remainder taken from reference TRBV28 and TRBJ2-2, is DVKVTQSSRYLVKRTGEKVFLECVQDMDHENMFWYRQDPGLGLRLIYFSYDVKMKEKGDIPEGYSVSREKKERFSLILESASTNQTSMYLCASSEGGASTGELFFGEGSRLTVL.

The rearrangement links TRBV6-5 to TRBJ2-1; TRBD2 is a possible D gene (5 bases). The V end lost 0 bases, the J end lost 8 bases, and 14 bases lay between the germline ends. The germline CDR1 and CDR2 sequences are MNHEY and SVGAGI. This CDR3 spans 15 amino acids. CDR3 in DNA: TGTGCCAGCAGTTACTCGGGAGTACGAGCCGATGAGCAGTTCTTC. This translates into CASSYSGVRADEQFF.

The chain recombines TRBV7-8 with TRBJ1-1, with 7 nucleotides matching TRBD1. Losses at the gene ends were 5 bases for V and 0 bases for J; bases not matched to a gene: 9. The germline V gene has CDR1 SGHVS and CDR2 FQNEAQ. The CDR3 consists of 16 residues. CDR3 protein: CASSRNRGNMNTEAFF. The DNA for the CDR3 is TGTGCCAGCAGCCGTAACAGGGGTAACATGAACACTGAAGCTTTCTTT.

CDR3 loop: CASSQQDNQPQHF. The CDR3 DNA sequence: TGTGCCAGCAGCCAACAGGACAATCAGCCCCAGCATTTT. The chain joins TRBV14 to TRBJ1-5; no clear D. This CDR3 contains 13 residues. V was cut by 2 bases and J by 3 bases, with 5 bases left in between. CDR1 is SGHDN and CDR2 is FVKESK in the germline V gene.

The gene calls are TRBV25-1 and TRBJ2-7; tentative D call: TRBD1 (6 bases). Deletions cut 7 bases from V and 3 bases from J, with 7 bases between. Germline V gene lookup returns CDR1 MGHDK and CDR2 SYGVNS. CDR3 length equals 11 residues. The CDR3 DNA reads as TGTGCCAGCAAGGGGGACTACGAGCAGTACTTC. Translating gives CASKGDYEQYF.

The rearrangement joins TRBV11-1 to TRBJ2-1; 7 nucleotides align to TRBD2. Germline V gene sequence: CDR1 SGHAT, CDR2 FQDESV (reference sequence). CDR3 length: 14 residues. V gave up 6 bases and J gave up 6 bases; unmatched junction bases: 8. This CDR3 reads CASSPTGGFNEQFF. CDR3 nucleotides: TGTGCCAGCAGTCCTACCGGGGGGTTCAATGAGCAGTTCTTC.

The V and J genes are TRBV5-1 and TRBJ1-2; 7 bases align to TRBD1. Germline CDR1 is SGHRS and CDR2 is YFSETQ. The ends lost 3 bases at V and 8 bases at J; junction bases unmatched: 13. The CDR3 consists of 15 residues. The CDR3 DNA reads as TGCGCCAGCAGCTCCCTGGGACAGTCATCGATCGGCTACACCTTC. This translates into CASSSLGQSSIGYTF.

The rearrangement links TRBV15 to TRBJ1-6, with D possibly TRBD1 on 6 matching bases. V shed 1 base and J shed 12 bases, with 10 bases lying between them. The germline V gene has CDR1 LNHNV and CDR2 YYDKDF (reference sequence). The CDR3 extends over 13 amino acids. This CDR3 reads CATSRAPGEPLHF. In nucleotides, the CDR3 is TGTGCCACCAGCAGAGCCCCAGGGGAACCCCTCCACTTT. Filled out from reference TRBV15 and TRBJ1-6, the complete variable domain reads DAMVIQNPRYQVTQFGKPVTLSCSQTLNHNVMYWYQQKSSQAPKLLFHYYDKDFNNEADTPDNFQSRRPNTSFCFLDIRSPGLGDTAMYLCATSRAPGEPLHFGNGTRLTVT.

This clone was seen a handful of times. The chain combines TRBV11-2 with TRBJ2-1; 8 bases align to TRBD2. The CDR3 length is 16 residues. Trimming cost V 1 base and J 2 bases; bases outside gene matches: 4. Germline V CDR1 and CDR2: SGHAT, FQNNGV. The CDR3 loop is CASSLGAGVAYNEQFF. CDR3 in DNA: TGTGCCAGCAGCTTAGGAGCGGGGGTAGCCTACAATGAGCAGTTCTTC.

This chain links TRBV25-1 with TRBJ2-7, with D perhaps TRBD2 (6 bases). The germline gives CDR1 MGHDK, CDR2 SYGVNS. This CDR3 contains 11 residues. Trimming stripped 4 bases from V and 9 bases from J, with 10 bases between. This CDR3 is CASSGGGGQYF. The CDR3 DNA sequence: TGTGCCAGCAGTGGGGGAGGCGGGCAGTACTTC.

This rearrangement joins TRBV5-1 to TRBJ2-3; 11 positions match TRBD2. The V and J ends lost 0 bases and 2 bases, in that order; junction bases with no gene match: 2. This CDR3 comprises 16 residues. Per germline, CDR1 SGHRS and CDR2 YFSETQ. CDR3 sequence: CASSLGTSGFTDTQYF. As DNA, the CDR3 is TGCGCCAGCAGCTTGGGGACTAGCGGGTTCACAGATACGCAGTATTTT.

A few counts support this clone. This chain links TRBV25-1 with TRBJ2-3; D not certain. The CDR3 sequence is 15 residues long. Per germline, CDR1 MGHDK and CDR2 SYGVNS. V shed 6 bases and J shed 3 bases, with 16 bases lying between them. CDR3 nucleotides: TGTGCCAGCAGCAAGCGCGCTTCATTAACAGATACGCAGTATTTT. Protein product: CASSKRASLTDTQYF.